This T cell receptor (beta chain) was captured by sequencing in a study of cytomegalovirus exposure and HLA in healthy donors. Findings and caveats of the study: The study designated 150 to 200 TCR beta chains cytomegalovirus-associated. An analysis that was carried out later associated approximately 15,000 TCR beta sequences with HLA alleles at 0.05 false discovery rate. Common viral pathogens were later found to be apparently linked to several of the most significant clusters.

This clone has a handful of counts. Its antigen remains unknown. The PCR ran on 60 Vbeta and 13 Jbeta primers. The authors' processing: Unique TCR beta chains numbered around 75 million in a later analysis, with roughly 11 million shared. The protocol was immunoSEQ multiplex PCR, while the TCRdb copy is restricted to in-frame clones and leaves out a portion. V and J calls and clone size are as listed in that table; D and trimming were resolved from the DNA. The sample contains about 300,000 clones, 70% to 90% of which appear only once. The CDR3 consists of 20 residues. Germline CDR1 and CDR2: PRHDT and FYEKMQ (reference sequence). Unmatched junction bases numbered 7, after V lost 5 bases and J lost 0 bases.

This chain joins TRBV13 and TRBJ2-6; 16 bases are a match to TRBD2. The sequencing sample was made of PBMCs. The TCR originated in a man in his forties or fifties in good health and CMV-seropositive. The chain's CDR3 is CASSLGTSGRDLSGANVLTF. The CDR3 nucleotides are TGTGCCAGCAGCCTCGGGACTAGCGGGAGGGATCTCTCTGGGGCCAACGTCCTGACTTTC.